A selection of T cell receptor beta chains follows, all from one sample in a study of cytomegalovirus exposure and HLA in healthy donors. Only in-frame clones appear in the TCRdb table, and some are missing; sequencing was by immunoSEQ multiplex PCR. This table holds 100,000 to 120,000 clones, less than 85% found once. The sample was PBMCs. These receptors originate from a man aged 25-40 years in good health and CMV-seropositive. Each CDR3 is given with its conserved first and last residue. The D gene is left open where the match is weak.

len | d_gene | v_gene | CDR3aa
17 | TRBD2 | TRBV4-3 | CASSQAASGGGLYEQYF
17 | NA | TRBV6-1 | CASSDGGAVSSYNEQFF
13 | NA | TRBV2 | CASGLISGNTIYF
12 | NA | TRBV5-1 | CASSSLTDTQYF
13 | TRBD1 | TRBV29-1 | CSAFDRASYEQYF
18 | TRBD2 | TRBV29-1 | CSVEEGWTSGGTYNEQFF
15 | NA | TRBV10-3 | CAISESIGQGGTQYF
11 | NA | TRBV19 | CASIGDTEAFF
15 | TRBD1 | TRBV7-9 | CASSYKDRDVEKLFF
16 | NA | TRBV27 | CASSLSSGTTTYEQYF
15 | NA | TRBV7-2 | CASSLAHGGNYEQYF
13 | TRBD1 | TRBV6-6 | CATNDRDRDEQYF
18 | TRBD2 | TRBV23-1 | CASSQLRLAGGPQETQYF
15 | TRBD2 | TRBV6-1 | CASSGPSDSAGDQYF
12 | NA | TRBV10-1 | CASRSQGNEQFF
15 | TRBD2 | TRBV15 | CATSREGGGFDIQYF
14 | NA | TRBV6-5 | CASSYSNPPGEQFF
13 | NA | TRBV9 | CASSEDSSGELFF
15 | TRBD1 | TRBV19 | CASSLDRAYSYEQYF
15 | NA | TRBV6-5 | CASSLLGGVQETQYF
13 | NA | TRBV28 | CASSSYTYYEQYF
16 | TRBD2 | TRBV19 | CASSDGLAGSTDTQYF
16 | TRBD2 | TRBV7-9 | CASSLVSLAGTDTQYF
14 | NA | TRBV14 | CASSQDPRNQPQHF
15 | NA | TRBV7-3 | CASSYVAVPLDTQYF
19 | TRBD1 | TRBV18 | CASSPWQGENPSSGNTIYF